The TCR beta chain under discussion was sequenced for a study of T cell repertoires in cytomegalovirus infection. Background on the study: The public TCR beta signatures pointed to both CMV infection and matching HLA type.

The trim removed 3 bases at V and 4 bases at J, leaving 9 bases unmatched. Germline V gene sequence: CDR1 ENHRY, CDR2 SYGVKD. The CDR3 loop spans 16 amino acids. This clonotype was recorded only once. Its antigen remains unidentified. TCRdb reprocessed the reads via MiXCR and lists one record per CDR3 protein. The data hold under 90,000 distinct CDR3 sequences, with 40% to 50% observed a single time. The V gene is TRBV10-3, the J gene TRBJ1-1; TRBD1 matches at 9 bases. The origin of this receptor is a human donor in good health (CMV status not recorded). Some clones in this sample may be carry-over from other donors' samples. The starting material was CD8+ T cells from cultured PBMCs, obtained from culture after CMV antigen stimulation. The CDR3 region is CAISDPGQGGFTEAFF. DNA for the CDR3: TGTGCCATCAGTGACCCGGGACAGGGAGGGTTCACTGAAGCTTTCTTT.